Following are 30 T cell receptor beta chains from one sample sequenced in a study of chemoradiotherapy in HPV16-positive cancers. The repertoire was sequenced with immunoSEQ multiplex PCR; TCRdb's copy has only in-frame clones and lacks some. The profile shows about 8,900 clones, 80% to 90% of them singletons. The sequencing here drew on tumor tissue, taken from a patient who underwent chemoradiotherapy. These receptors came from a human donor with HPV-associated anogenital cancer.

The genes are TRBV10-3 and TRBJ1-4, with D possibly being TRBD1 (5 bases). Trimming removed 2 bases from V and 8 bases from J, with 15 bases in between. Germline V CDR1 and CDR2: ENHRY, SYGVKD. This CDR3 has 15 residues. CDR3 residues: CAISEAVRTNEKLFF. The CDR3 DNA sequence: TGTGCCATCAGTGAGGCGGTGAGGACAAACGAAAAACTGTTTTTT.

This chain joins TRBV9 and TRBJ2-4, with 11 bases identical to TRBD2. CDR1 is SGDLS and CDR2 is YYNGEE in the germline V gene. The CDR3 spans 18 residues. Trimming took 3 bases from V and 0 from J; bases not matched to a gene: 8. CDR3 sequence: CASSAGTSGPGAKNIQYF. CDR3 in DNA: TGTGCCAGCAGCGCCGGGACTAGCGGTCCAGGAGCCAAAAACATTCAGTACTTC.

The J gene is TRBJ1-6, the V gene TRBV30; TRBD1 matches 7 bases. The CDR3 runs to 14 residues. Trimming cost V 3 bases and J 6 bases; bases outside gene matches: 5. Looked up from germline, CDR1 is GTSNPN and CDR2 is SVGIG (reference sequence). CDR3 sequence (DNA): TGTGCCTGGAGCTCTGACAGGGTTAATTCACCCCTCCACTTT. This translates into CAWSSDRVNSPLHF.

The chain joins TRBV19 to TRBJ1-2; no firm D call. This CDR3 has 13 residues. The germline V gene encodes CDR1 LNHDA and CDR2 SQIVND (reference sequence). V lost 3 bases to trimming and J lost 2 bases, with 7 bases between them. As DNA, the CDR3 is TGTGCCAGTAGTATCGAGACAAACTATGGCTACACCTTC. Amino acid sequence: CASSIETNYGYTF.

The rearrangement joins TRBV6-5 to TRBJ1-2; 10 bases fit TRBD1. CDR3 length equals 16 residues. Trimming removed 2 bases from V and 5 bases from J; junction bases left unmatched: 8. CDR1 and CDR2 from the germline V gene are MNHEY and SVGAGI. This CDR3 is CASSYQGQGQGYGYTF. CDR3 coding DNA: TGTGCCAGCAGTTACCAGGGACAGGGGCAGGGGTATGGCTACACCTTC.

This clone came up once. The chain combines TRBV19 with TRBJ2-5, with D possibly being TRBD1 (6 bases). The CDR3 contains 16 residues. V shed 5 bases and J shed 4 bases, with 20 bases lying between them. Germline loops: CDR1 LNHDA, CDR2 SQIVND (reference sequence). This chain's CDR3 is CASSATQGTPPETQYF. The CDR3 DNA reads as TGTGCCAGTAGTGCAACCCAGGGGACACCCCCAGAGACCCAGTACTTC.

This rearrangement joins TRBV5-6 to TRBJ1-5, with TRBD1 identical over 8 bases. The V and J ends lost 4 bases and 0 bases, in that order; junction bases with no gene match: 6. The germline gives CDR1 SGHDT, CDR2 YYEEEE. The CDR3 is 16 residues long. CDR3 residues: CASSNGQGGSNQPQHF. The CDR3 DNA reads TGTGCCAGCAGCAATGGACAGGGTGGTAGCAATCAGCCCCAGCATTTT. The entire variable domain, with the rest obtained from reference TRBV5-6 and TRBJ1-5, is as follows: DAGVTQSPTHLIKTRGQQVTLRCSPKSGHDTVSWYQQALGQGPQFIFQYYEEEERQRGNFPDRFSGHQFPNYSSELNVNALLLGDSALYLCASSNGQGGSNQPQHFGDGTRLSIL.

The CDR3 coding sequence is TGTGCCAGCAGTTCAATGCGCGGGGGCACAGATACGCAGTATTTT. It translates to CASSSMRGGTDTQYF. The rearrangement joins TRBV28 to TRBJ2-3, with a possible D match to TRBD2 (6 bases). The germline V gene has CDR1 MDHEN and CDR2 SYDVKM. Trimming removed 4 bases from V and 1 base from J, with 12 bases in between. The length of the CDR3 is 15 residues. Together with reference TRBV28 and TRBJ2-3, the CDR3 gives the full variable domain: DVKVTQSSRYLVKRTGEKVFLECVQDMDHENMFWYRQDPGLGLRLIYFSYDVKMKEKGDIPEGYSVSREKKERFSLILESASTNQTSMYLCASSSMRGGTDTQYFGPGTRLTVL.

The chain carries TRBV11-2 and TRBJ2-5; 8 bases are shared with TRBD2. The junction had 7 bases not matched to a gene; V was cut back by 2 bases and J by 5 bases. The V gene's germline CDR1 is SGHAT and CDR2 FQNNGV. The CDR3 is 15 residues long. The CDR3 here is CASSLTGGAQETQYF. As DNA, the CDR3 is TGTGCCAGCAGCTTAACCGGGGGGGCCCAGGAGACCCAGTACTTC.

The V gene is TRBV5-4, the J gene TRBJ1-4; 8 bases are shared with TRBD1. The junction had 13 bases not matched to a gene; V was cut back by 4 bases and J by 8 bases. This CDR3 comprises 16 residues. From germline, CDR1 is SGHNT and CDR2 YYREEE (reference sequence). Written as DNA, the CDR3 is TGTGCCAGCAGCGGGACCCCAGGGGGCTTGGCGGAAAAACTGTTTTTT. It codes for CASSGTPGGLAEKLFF.

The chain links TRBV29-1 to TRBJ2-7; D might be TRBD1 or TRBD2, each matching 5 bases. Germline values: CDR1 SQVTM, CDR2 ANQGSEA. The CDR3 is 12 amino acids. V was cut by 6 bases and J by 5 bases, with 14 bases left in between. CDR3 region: CSVWDLTNEQYF. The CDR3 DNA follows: TGCAGCGTCTGGGACCTAACCAACGAGCAGTACTTC.

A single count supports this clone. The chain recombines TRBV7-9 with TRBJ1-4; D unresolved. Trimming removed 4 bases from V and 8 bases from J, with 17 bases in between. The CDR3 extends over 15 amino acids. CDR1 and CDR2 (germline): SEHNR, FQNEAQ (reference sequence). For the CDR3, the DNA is TGTGCCAGCAGCTCGATGTGGACGGGGAAGGAAAAACTGTTTTTT. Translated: CASSSMWTGKEKLFF.

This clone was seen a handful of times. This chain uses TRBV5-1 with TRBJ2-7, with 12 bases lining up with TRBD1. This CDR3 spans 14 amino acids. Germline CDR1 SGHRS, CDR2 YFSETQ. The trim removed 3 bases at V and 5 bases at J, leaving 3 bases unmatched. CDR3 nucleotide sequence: TGCGCCAGCAGCTGGGGGACAGGGGGCGACGAGCAGTACTTC. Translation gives CASSWGTGGDEQYF.

The CDR3 DNA follows: TGTGCCAGCAGGGCCGGGGAGCTGTTTTTT. It specifies CASRAGELFF. This chain connects TRBV6-1 to TRBJ2-2, with D unresolved. Germline CDR1 and CDR2: MNHNS and SASEGT. This CDR3 comprises 10 residues. V lost 6 bases and J lost 6, with 2 bases in between.

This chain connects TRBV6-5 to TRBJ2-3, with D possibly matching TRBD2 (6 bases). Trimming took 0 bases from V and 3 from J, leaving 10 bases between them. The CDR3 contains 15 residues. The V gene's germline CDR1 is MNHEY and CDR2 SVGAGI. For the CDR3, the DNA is TGTGCCAGCAGTTACTCACCCGGACTAACAGATACGCAGTATTTT. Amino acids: CASSYSPGLTDTQYF.

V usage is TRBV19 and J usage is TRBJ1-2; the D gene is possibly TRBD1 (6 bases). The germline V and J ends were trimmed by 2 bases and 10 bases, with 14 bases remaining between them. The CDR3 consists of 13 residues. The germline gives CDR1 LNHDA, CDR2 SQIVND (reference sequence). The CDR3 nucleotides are TGTGCCAGTAGTATAAGACAGGTGGCGGACTACACCTTC. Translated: CASSIRQVADYTF.

This CDR3 is CASSPRGADGGYTF. CDR3 bases: TGCGCCAGCAGCCCGCGGGGAGCCGACGGTGGCTACACCTTC. This sequence joins TRBV5-1 and TRBJ1-2; no firm D call. The germline CDR1 and CDR2 sequences are SGHRS and YFSETQ. The CDR3 is made up of 14 amino acids. The V gene lost 4 bases and the J gene lost 7 bases, with 17 bases spanning the gap.

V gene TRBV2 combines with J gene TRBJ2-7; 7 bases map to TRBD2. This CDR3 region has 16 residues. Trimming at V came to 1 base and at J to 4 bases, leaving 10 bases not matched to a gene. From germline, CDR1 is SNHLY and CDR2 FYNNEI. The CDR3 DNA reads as TGTGCCAGCAGTGAAGGAATAGCGGGCATTTTTTACGAGCAGTACTTC. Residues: CASSEGIAGIFYEQYF.

The CDR3 nucleotides read TGTGCCAGCAGCAGGAAATTGACCCAAACGGGCACTGAAGCTTTCTTT. Encoded protein: CASSRKLTQTGTEAFF. This chain links TRBV5-4 with TRBJ1-1; D gene ambiguous. This CDR3 spans 16 amino acids. The germline V gene has CDR1 SGHNT and CDR2 YYREEE (reference sequence). Trimming took 4 bases from V and 4 from J, leaving 20 bases between them.

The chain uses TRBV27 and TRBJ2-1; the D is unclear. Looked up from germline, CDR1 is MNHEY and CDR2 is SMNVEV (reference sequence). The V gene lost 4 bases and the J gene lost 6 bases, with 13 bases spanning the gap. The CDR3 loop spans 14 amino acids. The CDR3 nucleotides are TGTGCCAGCAGTTCTAGTCGGGTTTTCAATGAGCAGTTCTTC. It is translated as CASSSSRVFNEQFF.

DNA of the CDR3: TGTGCCAGCAGTGAACAGGATAATAATTCACCCCTCCACTTT. Its protein is CASSEQDNNSPLHF. The chain carries TRBV6-1 and TRBJ1-6; no clear D gene. Germline V gives CDR1 MNHNS, CDR2 SASEGT. V was clipped by 2 bases and J by 5 bases, with 7 bases between them. CDR3 length equals 14 residues.

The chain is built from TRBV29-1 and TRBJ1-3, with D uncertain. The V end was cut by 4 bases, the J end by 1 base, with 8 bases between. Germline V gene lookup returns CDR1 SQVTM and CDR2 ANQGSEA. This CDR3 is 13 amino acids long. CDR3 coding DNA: TGCAGCGTTGCCCCCGGGTCTGGAAACACCATATATTTT. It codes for CSVAPGSGNTIYF.

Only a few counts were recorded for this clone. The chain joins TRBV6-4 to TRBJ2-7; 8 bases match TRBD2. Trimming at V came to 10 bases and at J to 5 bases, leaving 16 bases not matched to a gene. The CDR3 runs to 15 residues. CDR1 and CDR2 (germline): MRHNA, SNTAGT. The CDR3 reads CATPVLASGLNEQYF. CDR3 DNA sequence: TGTGCCACCCCCGTTTTGGCTAGCGGGTTGAACGAGCAGTACTTC.

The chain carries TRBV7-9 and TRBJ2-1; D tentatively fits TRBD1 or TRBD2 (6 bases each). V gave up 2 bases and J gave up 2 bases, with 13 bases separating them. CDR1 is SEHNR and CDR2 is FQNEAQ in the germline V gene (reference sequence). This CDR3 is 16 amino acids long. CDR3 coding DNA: TGTGCCAGCAGCTTAACCTCCGGGGGCCCCTACAATGAGCAGTTCTTC. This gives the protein CASSLTSGGPYNEQFF. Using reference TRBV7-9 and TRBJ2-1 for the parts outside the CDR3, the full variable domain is DTGVSQNPRHKITKRGQNVTFRCDPISEHNRLYWYRQTLGQGPEFLTYFQNEAQLEKSRLLSDRFSAERPKGSFSTLEIQRTEQGDSAMYLCASSLTSGGPYNEQFFGPGTRLTVL.

CDR3 bases: TGCGCCAGCAGCCTCCGGGACAGGGCGGACACTGAAGCTTTCTTT. Translated: CASSLRDRADTEAFF. The chain links TRBV4-1 to TRBJ1-1; TRBD1 aligns across 9 bases. J was trimmed by 3 bases and V by 4 bases; bases with no gene match: 6. Per the germline V gene, CDR1 is MGHRA and CDR2 is YSYEKL. The length of the CDR3 is 15 residues.

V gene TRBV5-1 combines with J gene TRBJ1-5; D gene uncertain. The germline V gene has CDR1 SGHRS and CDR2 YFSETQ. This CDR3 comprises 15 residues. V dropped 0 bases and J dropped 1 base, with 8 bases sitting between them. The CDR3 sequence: CASSLEGLSNQPQHF. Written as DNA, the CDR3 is TGCGCCAGCAGCTTGGAAGGGTTGAGCAATCAGCCCCAGCATTTT. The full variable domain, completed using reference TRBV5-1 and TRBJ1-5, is KAGVTQTPRYLIKTRGQQVTLSCSPISGHRSVSWYQQTPGQGLQFLFEYFSETQRNKGNFPGRFSGRQFSNSRSEMNVSTLELGDSALYLCASSLEGLSNQPQHFGDGTRLSIL.

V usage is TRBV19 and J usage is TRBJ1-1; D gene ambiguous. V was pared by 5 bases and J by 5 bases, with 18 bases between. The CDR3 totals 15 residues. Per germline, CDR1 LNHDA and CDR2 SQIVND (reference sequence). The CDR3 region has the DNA TGTGCCAGTAGTCTACGATTCGGGGATAGGACTGAAGCTTTCTTT. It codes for CASSLRFGDRTEAFF.

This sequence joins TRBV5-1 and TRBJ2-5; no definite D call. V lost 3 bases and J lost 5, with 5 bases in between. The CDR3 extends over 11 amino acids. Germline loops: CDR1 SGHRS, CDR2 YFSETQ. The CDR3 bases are TGCGCCAGCAGCTCTGCGGAGACCCAGTACTTC. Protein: CASSSAETQYF. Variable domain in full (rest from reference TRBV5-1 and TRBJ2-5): KAGVTQTPRYLIKTRGQQVTLSCSPISGHRSVSWYQQTPGQGLQFLFEYFSETQRNKGNFPGRFSGRQFSNSRSEMNVSTLELGDSALYLCASSSAETQYFGPGTRLLVL.

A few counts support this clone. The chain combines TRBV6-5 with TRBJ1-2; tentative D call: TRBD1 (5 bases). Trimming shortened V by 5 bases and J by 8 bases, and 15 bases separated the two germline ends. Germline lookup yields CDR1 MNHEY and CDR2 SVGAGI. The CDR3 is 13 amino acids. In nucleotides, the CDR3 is TGTGCCAGCAGTCGGACACCCCAGGAGGGCTACACCTTC. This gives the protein CASSRTPQEGYTF.

CDR3 sequence (DNA): TGCAGCGCTAAGACAGGGGGGGACACTGAAGCTTTCTTT. Translation gives CSAKTGGDTEAFF. J is TRBJ1-1 and V is TRBV29-1; 9 positions match TRBD1. This CDR3 is 13 amino acids long. The germline V gene encodes CDR1 SQVTM and CDR2 ANQGSEA. The ends lost 7 bases at V and 3 bases at J; junction bases unmatched: 6.